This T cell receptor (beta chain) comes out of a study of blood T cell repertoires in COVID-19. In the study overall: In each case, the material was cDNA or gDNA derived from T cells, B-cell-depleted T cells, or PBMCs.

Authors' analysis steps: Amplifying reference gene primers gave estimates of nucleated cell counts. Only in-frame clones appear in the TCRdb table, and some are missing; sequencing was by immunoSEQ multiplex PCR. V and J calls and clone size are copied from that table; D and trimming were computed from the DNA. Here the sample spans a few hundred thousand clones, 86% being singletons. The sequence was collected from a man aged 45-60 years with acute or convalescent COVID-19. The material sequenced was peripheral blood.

CDR3 DNA: TGTGCCAGCAGCCAGCCGCATCAGGGTTCTGAAGCTTTCTTT. It codes for CASSQPHQGSEAFF. The chain employs TRBV7-2 and TRBJ1-1; tentative D call: TRBD1 (5 bases). Deletions cut 5 bases from V and 6 bases from J, with 16 bases between. There are 14 residues in the CDR3. Germline lookup yields CDR1 SGHTA and CDR2 FQGNSA.